This TCR beta chain appears in the sequencing data of a study of Graves' ophthalmopathy and Graves' hyperthyroidism. Study details: At initial diagnosis, peripheral blood was obtained, and this preceded any treatment.

The TCR beta CDR3 regions underwent amplification from RNA transcripts. The authors performed first-round RT-PCR with HTBI primers and then a second-round multiplex PCR. TCRdb re-called the multiplex PCR reads with MiXCR, one entry per CDR3 protein. This table holds over 500,000 distinct CDR3 sequences, about 20% found once. Hyperthyroidism was classified as stable if no ophthalmopathy occurred within 18 months of follow-up. A volume of 10 ml of fresh peripheral blood supplied the PBMCs. CDR1 and CDR2 (germline): SGHRS, YFSETQ. The V and J ends lost 4 bases and 6 bases, in that order; junction bases with no gene match: 11. The CDR3 loop spans 15 amino acids.

Specimen: peripheral blood. V and J are TRBV5-1 and TRBJ2-7; 9 bases are a match to TRBD1. The TCR comes from a woman between 18 and 29 years old with stable Graves' hyperthyroidism. Some clones in this sample may be carry-over from other donors' samples. The CDR3 region is CASSPTPGQGGEQYF. The DNA of the CDR3 is TGCGCCAGCAGCCCCACGCCGGGACAGGGCGGCGAGCAGTACTTC.